This T cell receptor (beta chain) was identified in a study of early T cells in non-severe SARS-CoV-2 infection. Study as a whole: Alpha and beta chains were unpaired, from unsorted whole-blood bulk RNA.

Details on this clonotype: What it binds is not known.

Trimming pared 6 bases from V and 1 base from J, leaving 7 bases between. The CDR3 extends over 12 amino acids. Separate cDNA molecules each had unique molecular identifiers attached to them. TCRdb redid the calling of the 5' RACE reads with MiXCR, one entry per CDR3 protein. The data show over 85,000 distinct CDR3 sequences, with 16% seen just once and about 1.3% held by the top ten. Overall study findings and caveats: Reliance on VDJdb matching favored anti-spike CD8 responses; private and CD4 specificities were missed.

The receptor was isolated from an adult who was a healthcare worker with PCR-confirmed SARS-CoV-2 infection or an uninfected control (not recorded which). Sequencing used whole blood. This sequence joins TRBV12-3 or TRBV12-4 and TRBJ2-7; D unclear. In DNA, the CDR3 is TGTGCCAGCAGCGGAGTTTCCTACGAGCAGTACTTC. Protein product: CASSGVSYEQYF.